The text below deals with one T cell receptor (beta chain). What it binds is not known. This sample was included in a study of cytomegalovirus exposure and HLA in healthy donors. Overall study findings and caveats: The classifier, whose performance was assessed in both the original and validation cohorts, reportedly diagnosed cytomegalovirus status with high specificity and sensitivity. TCR beta V- and J-gene trimming, according to a later analysis, was linked to a missense DCLRE1C variant. V segments that were indistinguishable, TRBV6-2 and TRBV6-3 among them, were omitted from analysis.

PCR involved 60 Vbeta and 13 Jbeta primers. The method was immunoSEQ multiplex PCR; TCRdb's version includes in-frame clones alone and lacks a portion of them. The data contain under 250,000 clones, 75% to 80% of them seen just once; the ten biggest clones take up 1.5% to 2%. Trimming left V 1 base short and J 6 bases short, with 15 bases between. Germline CDR1 is SGHVS and CDR2 is FQNEAQ. CDR3 length equals 15 residues. The sequence was obtained from a male donor in good health and CMV-seronegative. The sample taken for sequencing was PBMCs. This chain uses TRBV7-8 with TRBJ1-2; D perhaps matches TRBD1 (6 bases). The DNA for the CDR3 is TGTGCCAGCAGCTTAGACGTACGGACAGATAATGGCTACACCTTC. Its translation is CASSLDVRTDNGYTF.